This TCR beta chain is from a study of blood T cell repertoires in COVID-19. The wider study: The United States, Italy and Spain supplied acute and convalescent COVID-19 samples. PBMCs, B-cell-depleted T cells, or T cells were the source of the cDNA or gDNA that made up the material.

Germline lookup yields CDR1 MDHEN and CDR2 SYDVKM. V lost 3 bases, J lost 4 bases, and 7 bases stayed unmatched. The CDR3 runs 17 residues. As processed by the authors: Amplification of reference gene primers provided the estimated nucleated cell counts. The method was immunoSEQ multiplex PCR; TCRdb's version includes in-frame clones alone and lacks a portion of them. From that table come the V and J calls and clone size; the DNA was used to work out D and trimming. The sample has approximately 170,000 clones, approximately 81% seen once. The chain carries TRBV28 and TRBJ1-5; the match to TRBD1 covers 12 bases. This receptor was taken from an elderly woman with active or convalescent COVID-19. Sequenced sample: peripheral blood. This chain's CDR3 is CASSFGGTGGRNQPQHF. CDR3 nucleotides: TGTGCCAGCAGTTTCGGGGGGACAGGGGGCCGAAATCAGCCCCAGCATTTT.